Given below is one T cell receptor beta chain in context. What it binds is unknown. The sample comes from a study of monozygotic twins with cystic fibrosis. Study results and limitations: The repertoire was suggested to be naive-dominated, clonality median around 0.0089.

Produced via immunoSEQ multiplex PCR; TCRdb's table is partial and in-frame only. Of about 20,000 clones listed, roughly 89% are singletons. The sample consisted of blood. The sequence came from a woman in her 30s with cystic fibrosis.

The CDR3 DNA follows: TGTGCCAGCAGTGGGGCGGGGCTCTATAGCAATCAGCCCCAGCATTTT. Amino acids: CASSGAGLYSNQPQHF. The V and J genes are TRBV2 and TRBJ1-5; tentatively, D is TRBD1 (5 bases). The CDR3 is made up of 16 amino acids. V dropped 4 bases and J dropped 0 bases, with 13 bases sitting between them. The germline V gene encodes CDR1 SNHLY and CDR2 FYNNEI. The full variable domain, in which reference TRBV2 and TRBJ1-5 provide the parts outside the CDR3, is EPEVTQTPSHQVTQMGQEVILRCVPISNHLYFYWYRQILGQKVEFLVSFYNNEISEKSEIFDDQFSVERPDGSNFTLKIRSTKLEDSAMYFCASSGAGLYSNQPQHFGDGTRLSIL.